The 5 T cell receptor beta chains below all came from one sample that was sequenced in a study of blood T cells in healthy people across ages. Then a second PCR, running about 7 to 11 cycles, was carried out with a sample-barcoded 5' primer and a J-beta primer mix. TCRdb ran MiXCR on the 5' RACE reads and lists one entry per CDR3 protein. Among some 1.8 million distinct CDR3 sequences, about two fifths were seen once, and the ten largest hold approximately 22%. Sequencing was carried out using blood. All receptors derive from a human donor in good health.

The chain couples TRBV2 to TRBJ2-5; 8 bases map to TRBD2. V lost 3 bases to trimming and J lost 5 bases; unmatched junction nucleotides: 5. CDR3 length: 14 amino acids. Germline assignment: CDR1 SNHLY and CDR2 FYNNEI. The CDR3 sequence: CASSERGARETQYF. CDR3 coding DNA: TGTGCCAGCAGTGAGCGGGGGGCACGGGAGACCCAGTACTTC.

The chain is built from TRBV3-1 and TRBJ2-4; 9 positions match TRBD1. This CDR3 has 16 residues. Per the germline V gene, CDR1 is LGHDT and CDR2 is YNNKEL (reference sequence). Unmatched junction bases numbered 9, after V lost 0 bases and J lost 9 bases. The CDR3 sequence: CASSQERLDRGGIQYF. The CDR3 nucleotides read TGTGCCAGCAGCCAAGAGAGGTTGGACAGGGGAGGCATTCAGTACTTC.

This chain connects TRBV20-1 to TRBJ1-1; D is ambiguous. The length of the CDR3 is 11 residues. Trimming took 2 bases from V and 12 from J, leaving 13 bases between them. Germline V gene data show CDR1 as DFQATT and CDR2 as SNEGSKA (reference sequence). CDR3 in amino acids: CSARNFWATFF. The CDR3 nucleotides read TGCAGTGCTAGAAATTTCTGGGCGACTTTCTTT.

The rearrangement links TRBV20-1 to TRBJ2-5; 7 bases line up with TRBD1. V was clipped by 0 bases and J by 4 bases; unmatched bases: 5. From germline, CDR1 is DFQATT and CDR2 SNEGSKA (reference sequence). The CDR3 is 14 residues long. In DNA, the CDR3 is TGCAGTGCTAGAGACTGGACAGGAGGAGAGACCCAGTACTTC. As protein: CSARDWTGGETQYF.

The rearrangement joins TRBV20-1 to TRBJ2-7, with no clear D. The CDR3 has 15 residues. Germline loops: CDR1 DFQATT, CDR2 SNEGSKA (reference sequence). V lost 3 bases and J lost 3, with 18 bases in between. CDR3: CSASLSTRSLYEQYF. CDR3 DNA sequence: TGCAGTGCTAGTTTATCTACCCGATCCCTCTACGAGCAGTACTTC.